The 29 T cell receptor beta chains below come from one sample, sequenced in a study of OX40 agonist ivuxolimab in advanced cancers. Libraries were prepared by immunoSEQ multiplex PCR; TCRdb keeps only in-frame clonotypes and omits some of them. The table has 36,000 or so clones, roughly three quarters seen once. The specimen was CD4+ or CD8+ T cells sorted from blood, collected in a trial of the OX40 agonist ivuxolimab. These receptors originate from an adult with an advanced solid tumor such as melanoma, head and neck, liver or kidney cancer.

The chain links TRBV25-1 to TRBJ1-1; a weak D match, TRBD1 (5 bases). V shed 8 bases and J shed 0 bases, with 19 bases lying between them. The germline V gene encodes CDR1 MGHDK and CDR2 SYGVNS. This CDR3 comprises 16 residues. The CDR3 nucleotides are TGTGCCAGCGCTAGCAGGGCCAGCTTCATGAACACTGAAGCTTTCTTT. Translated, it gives CASASRASFMNTEAFF.

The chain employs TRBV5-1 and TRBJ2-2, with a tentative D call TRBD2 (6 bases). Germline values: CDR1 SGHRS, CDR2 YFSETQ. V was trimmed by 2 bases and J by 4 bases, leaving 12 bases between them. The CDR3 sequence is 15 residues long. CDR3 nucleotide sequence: TGCGCCAGCAGCTTTGGCGGGGTGAGCACCGGGGAGCTGTTTTTT. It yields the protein CASSFGGVSTGELFF.

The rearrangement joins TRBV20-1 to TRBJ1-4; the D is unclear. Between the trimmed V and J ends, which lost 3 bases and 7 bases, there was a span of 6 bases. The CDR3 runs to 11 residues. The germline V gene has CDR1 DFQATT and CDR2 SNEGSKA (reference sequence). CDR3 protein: CSARAAEKLFF. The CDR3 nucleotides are TGCAGTGCTAGGGCCGCTGAAAAACTGTTTTTT.

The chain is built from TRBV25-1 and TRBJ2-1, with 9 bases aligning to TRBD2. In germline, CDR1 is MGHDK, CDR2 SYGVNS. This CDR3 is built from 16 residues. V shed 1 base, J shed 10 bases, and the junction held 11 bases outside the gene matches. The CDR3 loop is CASSESGGRAMREQFF. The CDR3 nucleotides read TGTGCCAGCAGTGAATCTGGCGGGAGGGCGATGAGGGAGCAGTTCTTC.

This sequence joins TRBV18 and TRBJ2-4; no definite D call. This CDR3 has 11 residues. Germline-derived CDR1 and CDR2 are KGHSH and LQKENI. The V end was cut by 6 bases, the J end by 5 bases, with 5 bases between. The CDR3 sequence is CASSPENIQYF. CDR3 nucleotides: TGTGCCAGCTCCCCTGAAAACATTCAGTACTTC.

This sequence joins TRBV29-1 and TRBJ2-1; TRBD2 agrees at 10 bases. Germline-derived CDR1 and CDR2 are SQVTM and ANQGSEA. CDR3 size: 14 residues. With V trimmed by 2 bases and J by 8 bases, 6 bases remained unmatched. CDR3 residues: CSVESGRAGDEQFF. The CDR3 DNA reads TGCAGCGTTGAAAGCGGGAGGGCCGGCGATGAGCAGTTCTTC.

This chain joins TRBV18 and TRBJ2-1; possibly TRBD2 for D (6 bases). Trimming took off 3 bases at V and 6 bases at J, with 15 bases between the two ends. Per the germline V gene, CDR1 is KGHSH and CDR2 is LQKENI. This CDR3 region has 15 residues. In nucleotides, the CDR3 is TGTGCCAGCTCACCTCCGGGACTTAAGGTCAATGAGCAGTTCTTC. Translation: CASSPPGLKVNEQFF.

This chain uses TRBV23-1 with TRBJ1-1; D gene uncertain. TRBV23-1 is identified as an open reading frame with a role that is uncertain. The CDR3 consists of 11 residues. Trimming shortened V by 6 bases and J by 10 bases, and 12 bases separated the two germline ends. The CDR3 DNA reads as TGCGCCAGCAGACCGGGCAATCGAGCTTTCTTT. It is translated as CASRPGNRAFF.

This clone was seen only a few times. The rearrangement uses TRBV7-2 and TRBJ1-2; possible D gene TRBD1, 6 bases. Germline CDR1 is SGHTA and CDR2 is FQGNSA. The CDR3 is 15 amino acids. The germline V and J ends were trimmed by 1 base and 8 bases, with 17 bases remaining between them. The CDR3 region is CASSLGNRVNGGYTF. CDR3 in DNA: TGTGCCAGCAGCTTAGGGAACAGGGTTAACGGAGGCTACACCTTC.

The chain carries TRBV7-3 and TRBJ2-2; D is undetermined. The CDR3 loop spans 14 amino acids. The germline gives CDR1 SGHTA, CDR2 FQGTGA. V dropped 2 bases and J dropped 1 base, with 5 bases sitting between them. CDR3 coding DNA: TGTGCCAGCAGCTTATGGGGGAACACCGGGGAGCTGTTTTTT. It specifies CASSLWGNTGELFF.

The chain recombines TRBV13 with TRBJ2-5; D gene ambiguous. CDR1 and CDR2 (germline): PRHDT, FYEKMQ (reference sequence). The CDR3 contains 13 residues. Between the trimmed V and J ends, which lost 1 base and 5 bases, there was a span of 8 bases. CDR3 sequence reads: CASSLAGGETQYF. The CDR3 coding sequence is TGTGCCAGCAGCTTAGCCGGTGGTGAGACCCAGTACTTC. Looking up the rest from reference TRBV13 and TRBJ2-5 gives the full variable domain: AAGVIQSPRHLIKEKRETATLKCYPIPRHDTVYWYQQGPGQDPQFLISFYEKMQSDKGSIPDRFSAQQFSDYHSELNMSSLELGDSALYFCASSLAGGETQYFGPGTRLLVL.

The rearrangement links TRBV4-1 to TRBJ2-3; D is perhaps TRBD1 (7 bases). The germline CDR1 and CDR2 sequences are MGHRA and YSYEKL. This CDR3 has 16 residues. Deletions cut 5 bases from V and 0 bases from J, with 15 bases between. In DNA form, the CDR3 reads TGCGCCAGCAGCTCCCCCAGGGGGACTAGCACAGATACGCAGTATTTT. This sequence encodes CASSSPRGTSTDTQYF.

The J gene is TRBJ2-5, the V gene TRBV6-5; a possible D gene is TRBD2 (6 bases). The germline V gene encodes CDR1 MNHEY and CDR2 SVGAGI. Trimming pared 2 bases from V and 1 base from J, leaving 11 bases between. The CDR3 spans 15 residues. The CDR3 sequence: CASSYGGVLQETQYF. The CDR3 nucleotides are TGTGCCAGCAGTTACGGCGGGGTTCTCCAAGAGACCCAGTACTTC.

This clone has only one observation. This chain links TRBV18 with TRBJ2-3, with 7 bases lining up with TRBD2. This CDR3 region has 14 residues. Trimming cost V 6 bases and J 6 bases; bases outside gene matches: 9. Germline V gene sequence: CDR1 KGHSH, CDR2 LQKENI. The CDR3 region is CASSWTSGYDTQYF. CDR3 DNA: TGTGCCAGCTCTTGGACTAGTGGTTATGATACGCAGTATTTT. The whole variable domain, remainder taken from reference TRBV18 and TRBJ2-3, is NAGVMQNPRHLVRRRGQEARLRCSPMKGHSHVYWYRQLPEEGLKFMVYLQKENIIDESGMPKERFSAEFPKEGPSILRIQQVVRGDSAAYFCASSWTSGYDTQYFGPGTRLTVL.

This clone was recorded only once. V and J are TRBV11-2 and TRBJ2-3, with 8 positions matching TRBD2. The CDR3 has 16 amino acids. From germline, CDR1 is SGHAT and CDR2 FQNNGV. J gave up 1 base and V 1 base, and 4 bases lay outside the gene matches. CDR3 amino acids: CASSLVPRGGTDTQYF. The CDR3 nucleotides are TGTGCCAGCAGCTTAGTACCGCGGGGGGGCACAGATACGCAGTATTTT.

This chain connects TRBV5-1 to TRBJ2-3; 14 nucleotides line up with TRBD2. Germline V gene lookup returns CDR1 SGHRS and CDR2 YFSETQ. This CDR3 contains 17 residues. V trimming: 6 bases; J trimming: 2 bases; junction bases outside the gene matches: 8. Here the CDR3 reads CASMLPGLAGDTDTQYF. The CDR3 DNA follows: TGCGCCAGCATGTTACCGGGACTAGCGGGGGACACAGATACGCAGTATTTT.

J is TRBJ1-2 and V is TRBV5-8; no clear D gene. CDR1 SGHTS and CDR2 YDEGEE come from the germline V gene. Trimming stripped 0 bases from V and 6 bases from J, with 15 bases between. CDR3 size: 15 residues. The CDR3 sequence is CASSLGNSPYDGYTF. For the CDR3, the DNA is TGTGCCAGCAGCTTGGGGAACTCTCCTTACGATGGCTACACCTTC.

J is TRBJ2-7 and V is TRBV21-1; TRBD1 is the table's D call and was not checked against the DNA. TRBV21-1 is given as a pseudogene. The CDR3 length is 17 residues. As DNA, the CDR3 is TGTGCCAGCAGCCCTTACCTCCACAGGGGGAACGCGCGGGAGCAGTACTTC. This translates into CASSPYLHRGNAREQYF.

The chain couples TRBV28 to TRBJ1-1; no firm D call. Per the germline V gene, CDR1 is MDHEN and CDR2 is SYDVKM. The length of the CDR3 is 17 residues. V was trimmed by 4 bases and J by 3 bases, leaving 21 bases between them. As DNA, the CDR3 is TGTGCCAGCAGTTCCGCTTATAACCAAAATGGGGACACTGAAGCTTTCTTT. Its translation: CASSSAYNQNGDTEAFF.

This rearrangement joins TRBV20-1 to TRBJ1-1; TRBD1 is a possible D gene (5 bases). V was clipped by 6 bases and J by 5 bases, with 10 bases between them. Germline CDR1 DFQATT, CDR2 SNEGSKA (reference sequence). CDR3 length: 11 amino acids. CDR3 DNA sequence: TGCAGTGCCCGTGGGGGAACTGAAGCTTTCTTT. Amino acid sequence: CSARGGTEAFF.

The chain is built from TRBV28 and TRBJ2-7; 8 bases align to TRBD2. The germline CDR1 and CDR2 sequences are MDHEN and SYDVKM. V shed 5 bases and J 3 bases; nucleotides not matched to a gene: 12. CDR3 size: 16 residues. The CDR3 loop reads CASSPESGGARYEQYF. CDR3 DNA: TGTGCCAGCAGTCCAGAATCCGGGGGGGCCCGCTACGAGCAGTACTTC.

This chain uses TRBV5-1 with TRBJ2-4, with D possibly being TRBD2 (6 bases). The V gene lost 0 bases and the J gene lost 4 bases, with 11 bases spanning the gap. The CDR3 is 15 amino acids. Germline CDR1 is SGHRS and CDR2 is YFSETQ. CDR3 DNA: TGCGCCAGCAGCTTGGATGCCGGGACTAAAAACATTCAGTACTTC. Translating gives CASSLDAGTKNIQYF.

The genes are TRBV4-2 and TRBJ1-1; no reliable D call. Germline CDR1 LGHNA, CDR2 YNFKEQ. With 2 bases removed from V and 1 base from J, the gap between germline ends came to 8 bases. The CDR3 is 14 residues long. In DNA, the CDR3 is TGTGCCAGCAGCCAACGAAGGCAGAACACTGAAGCTTTCTTT. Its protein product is CASSQRRQNTEAFF.

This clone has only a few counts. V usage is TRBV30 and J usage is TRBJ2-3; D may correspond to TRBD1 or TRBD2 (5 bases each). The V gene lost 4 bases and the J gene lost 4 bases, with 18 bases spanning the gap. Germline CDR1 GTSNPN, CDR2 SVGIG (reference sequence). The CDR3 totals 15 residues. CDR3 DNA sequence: TGTGCCTGGACCCGCCGGGACCAGCCCTCAGATACGCAGTATTTT. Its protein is CAWTRRDQPSDTQYF.

The CDR3 reads CASSQGVNTEAFF. DNA of the CDR3: TGTGCCAGCAGCCAAGGGGTGAACACTGAAGCTTTCTTT. The chain carries TRBV4-2 and TRBJ1-1; D gene uncertain. The CDR3 length is 13 residues. Per the germline V gene, CDR1 is LGHNA and CDR2 is YNFKEQ. Trimming took off 1 base at V and 0 bases at J, with 3 bases between the two ends.

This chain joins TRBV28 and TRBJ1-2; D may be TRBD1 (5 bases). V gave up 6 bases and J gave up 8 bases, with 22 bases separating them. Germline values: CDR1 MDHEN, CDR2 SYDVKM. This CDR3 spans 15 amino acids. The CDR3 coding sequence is TGTGCCAGCAGACCTATCACCGGGGCCAGGTCGGGCTACACCTTC. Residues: CASRPITGARSGYTF.

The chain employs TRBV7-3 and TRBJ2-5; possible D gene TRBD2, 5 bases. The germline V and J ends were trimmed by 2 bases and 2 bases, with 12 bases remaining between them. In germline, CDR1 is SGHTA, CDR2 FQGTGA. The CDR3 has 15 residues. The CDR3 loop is CASSLSRGPQETQYF. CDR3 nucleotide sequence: TGTGCCAGCAGCTTATCGAGAGGGCCACAAGAGACCCAGTACTTC.

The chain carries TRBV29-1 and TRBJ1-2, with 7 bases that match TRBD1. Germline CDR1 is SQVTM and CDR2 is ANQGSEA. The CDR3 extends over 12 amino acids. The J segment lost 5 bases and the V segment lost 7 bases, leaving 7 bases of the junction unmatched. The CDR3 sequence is CSGYGTVYGYTF. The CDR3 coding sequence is TGCAGCGGCTACGGGACAGTGTATGGCTACACCTTC.

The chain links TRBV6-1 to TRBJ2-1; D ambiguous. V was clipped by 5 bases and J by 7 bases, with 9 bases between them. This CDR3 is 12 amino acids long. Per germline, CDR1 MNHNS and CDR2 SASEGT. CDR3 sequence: CASSYTSNEQFF. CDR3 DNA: TGTGCCAGCAGTTATACATCAAATGAGCAGTTCTTC.